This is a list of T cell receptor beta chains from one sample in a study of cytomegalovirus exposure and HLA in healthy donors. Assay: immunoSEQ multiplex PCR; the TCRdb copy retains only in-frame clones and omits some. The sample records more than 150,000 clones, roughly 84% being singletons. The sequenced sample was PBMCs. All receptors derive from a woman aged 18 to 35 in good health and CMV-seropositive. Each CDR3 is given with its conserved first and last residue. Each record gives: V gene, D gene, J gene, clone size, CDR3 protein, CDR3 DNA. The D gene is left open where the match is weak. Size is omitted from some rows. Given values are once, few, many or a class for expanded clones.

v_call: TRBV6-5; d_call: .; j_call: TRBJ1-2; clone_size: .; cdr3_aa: CASSIQGYGYTF; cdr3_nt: TGTGCCAGCAGCATACAGGGCTATGGCTACACCTTC
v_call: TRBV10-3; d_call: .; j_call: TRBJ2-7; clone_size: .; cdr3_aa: CAISVGGTYEQYF; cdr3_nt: TGTGCCATCAGTGTGGGCGGGACCTACGAGCAGTACTTC
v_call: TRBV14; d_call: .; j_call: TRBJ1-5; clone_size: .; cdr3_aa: CASSQDFGDMSNQPQHF; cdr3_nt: TGTGCCAGCAGCCAAGATTTCGGGGATATGAGCAATCAGCCCCAGCATTTT
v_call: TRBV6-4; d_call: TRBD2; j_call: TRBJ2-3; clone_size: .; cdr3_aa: CASSDSSGGGTDTQYF; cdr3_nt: TGTGCCAGCAGTGACTCTAGCGGGGGGGGAACAGATACGCAGTATTTT
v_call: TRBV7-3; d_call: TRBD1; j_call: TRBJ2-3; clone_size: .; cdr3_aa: CASSNGQGVTDTQYF; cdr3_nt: TGTGCCAGCAGCAACGGACAGGGGGTCACAGATACGCAGTATTTT
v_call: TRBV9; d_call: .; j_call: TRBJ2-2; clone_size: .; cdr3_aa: CASAGGAGTGELFF; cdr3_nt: TGTGCCAGCGCAGGTGGGGCCGGCACCGGGGAGCTGTTTTTT
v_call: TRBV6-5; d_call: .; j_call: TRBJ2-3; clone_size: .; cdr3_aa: CASSSGQPTDTQYF; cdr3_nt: TGTGCCAGCAGTTCAGGACAGCCCACAGATACGCAGTATTTT
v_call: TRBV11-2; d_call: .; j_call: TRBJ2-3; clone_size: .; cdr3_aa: CASSLGLPTQYF; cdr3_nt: TGTGCCAGCAGCTTGGGACTCCCGACGCAGTATTTT
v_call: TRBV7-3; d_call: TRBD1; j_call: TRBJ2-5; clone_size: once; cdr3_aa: CASSLLPAGTGARETQYF; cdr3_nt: TGTGCCAGCAGCTTATTACCCGCAGGGACAGGGGCTCGAGAGACCCAGTACTTC
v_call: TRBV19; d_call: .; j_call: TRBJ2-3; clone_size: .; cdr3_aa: CASSIVTGGGTDTQYF; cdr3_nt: TGTGCCAGTAGTATAGTTACAGGGGGGGGCACAGATACGCAGTATTTT
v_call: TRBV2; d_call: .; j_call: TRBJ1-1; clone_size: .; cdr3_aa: CASRSGAANTEAFF; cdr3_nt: TGTGCCAGCAGATCAGGGGCCGCGAACACTGAAGCTTTCTTT
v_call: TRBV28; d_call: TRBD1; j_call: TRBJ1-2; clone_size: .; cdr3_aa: CASSLTGGGYTF; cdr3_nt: TGTGCCAGCAGTTTGACAGGGGGCGGCTACACCTTC
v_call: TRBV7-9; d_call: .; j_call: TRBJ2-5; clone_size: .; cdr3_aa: CASSILGSGQETQYF; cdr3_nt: TGTGCCAGCAGCATCCTAGGGAGTGGCCAAGAGACCCAGTACTTC
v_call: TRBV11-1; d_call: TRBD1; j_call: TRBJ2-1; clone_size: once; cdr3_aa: CASSSRLSGTGRRNEQFF; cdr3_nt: TGTGCCAGCAGCTCTAGACTATCCGGGACAGGGAGGCGGAATGAGCAGTTCTTC
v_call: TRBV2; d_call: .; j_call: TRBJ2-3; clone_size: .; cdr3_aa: CASSGRGTDTQYF; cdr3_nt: TGTGCCAGCAGTGGGCGGGGCACAGATACGCAGTATTTT
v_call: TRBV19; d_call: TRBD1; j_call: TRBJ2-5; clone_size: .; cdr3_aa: CASTEGGRRETQYF; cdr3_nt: TGTGCCAGTACCGAAGGGGGCCGGAGGGAGACCCAGTACTTC
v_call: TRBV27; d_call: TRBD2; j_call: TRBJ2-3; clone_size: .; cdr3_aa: CASTPLAGRTDTQYF; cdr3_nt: TGTGCCAGCACCCCACTAGCGGGGCGCACAGATACGCAGTATTTT
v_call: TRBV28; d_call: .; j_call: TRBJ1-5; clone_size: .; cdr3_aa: CASRSGNQPQHF; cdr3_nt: TGTGCCAGCAGGTCCGGGAATCAGCCCCAGCATTTT
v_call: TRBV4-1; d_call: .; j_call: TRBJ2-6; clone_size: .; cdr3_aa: CASSQDGAQGPSGANVLTF; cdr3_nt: TGCGCCAGCAGCCAAGATGGGGCTCAGGGCCCCTCTGGGGCCAACGTCCTGACTTTC
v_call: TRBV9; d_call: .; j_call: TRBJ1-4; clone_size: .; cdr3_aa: CGAGGGEKLFF; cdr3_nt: TGTGGGGCAGGAGGAGGTGAAAAACTGTTTTTT
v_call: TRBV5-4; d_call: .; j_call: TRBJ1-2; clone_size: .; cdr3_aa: CASASVQVPYGYTF; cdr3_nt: TGTGCCAGCGCCTCGGTTCAGGTACCCTATGGCTACACCTTC
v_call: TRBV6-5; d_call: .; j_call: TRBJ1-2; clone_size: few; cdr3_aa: CASSPPGNYGYTF; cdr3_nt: TGTGCCAGCAGCCCTCCCGGGAACTATGGCTACACCTTC
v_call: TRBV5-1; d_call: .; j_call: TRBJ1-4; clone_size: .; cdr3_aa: CASSLVRGEGTNEKLFF; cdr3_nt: TGCGCCAGCAGCTTGGTCCGCGGGGAGGGAACTAATGAAAAACTGTTTTTT
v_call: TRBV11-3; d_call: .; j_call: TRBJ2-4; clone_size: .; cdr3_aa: CASSNRSKWGKNIQYF; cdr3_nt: TGTGCCAGCAGCAACAGGTCTAAGTGGGGCAAAAACATTCAGTACTTC
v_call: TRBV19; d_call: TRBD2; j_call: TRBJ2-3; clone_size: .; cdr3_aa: CASSIGGSPSTDTQYF; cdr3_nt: TGTGCCAGTAGTATCGGGGGGTCACCTAGCACAGATACGCAGTATTTT
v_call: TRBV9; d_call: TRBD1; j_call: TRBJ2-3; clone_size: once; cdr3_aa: CASSQGQGALTDTQYF; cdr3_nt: TGTGCCAGCAGCCAAGGACAGGGGGCGCTTACAGATACGCAGTATTTT
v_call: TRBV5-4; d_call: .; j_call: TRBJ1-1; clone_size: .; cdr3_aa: CASSLEGATEAFF; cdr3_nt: TGTGCCAGCAGCTTGGAGGGAGCCACCGAAGCTTTCTTT
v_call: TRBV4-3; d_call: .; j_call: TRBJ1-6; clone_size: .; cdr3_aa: CASSQESGTYNSPLHF; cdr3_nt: TGCGCCAGCAGCCAAGAGTCAGGGACTTATAATTCACCCCTCCACTTT
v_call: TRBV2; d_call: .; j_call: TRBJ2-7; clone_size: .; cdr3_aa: CASSEGAGTYEQYF; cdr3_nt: TGTGCCAGCAGTGAAGGTGCAGGGACCTACGAGCAGTACTTC
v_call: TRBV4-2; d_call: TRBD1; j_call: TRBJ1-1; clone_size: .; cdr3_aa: CASSQDNANDRADVTGTEAFF; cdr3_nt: TGTGCCAGCAGCCAAGACAATGCGAACGACAGGGCAGACGTGACGGGCACTGAAGCTTTCTTT
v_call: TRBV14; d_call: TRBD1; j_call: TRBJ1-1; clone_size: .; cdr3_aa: CASSPIDRVRNTEAFF; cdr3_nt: TGTGCCAGCAGCCCAATCGACAGGGTGCGGAACACTGAAGCTTTCTTT
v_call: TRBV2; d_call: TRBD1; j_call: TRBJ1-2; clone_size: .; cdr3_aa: CASSENRGGGYTF; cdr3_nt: TGTGCCAGCAGTGAAAACAGGGGCGGTGGCTACACCTTC
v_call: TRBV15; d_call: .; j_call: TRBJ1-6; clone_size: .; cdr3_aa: CATSRDPTVGYNSPLHF; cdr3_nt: TGTGCCACCAGCAGAGACCCGACAGTCGGCTATAATTCACCCCTCCACTTT
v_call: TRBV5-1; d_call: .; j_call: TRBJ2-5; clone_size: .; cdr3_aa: CASSLSGEETQYF; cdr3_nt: TGCGCCAGCAGCTTATCGGGGGAAGAGACCCAGTACTTC
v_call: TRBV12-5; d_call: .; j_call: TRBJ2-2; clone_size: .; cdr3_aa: CASGRWGDTGELFF; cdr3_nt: TGTGCTAGTGGGAGGTGGGGGGACACCGGGGAGCTGTTTTTT
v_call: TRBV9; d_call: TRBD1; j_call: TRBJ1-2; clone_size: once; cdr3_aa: CASSGDRVNYGYTF; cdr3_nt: TGTGCCAGCAGCGGTGACAGGGTGAACTATGGCTACACCTTC
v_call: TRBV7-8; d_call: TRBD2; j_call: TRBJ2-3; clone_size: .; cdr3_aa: CASSSGLVYPDTQYF; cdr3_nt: TGTGCCAGCAGCTCGGGACTAGTATATCCAGATACGCAGTATTTT
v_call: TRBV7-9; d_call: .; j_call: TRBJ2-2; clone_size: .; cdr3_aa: CASSKQGFGAGELFF; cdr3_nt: .
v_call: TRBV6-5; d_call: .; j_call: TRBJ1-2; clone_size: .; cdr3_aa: CASSYQGLDGYTF; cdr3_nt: TGTGCCAGCAGTTATCAGGGGTTAGACGGCTACACCTTC
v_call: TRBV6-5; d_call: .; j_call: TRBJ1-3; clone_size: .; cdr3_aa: CASSYGPGTGNTIYF; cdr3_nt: TGTGCCAGCAGTTACGGACCTGGGACAGGAAACACCATATATTTT
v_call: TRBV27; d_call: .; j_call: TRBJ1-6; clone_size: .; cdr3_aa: CASSLSNKIRYNSPLHF; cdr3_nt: TGTGCCAGCAGTTTATCGAACAAAATCCGATATAATTCACCCCTCCACTTT
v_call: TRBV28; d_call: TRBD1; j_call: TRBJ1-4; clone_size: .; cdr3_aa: CASRRNRGKLFF; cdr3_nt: TGTGCCAGCAGACGAAACAGGGGGAAACTGTTTTTT
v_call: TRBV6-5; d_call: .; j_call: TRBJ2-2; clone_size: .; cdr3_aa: CASNRGAATGELFF; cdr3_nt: TGTGCCAGCAACCGGGGGGCGGCCACCGGGGAGCTGTTTTTT
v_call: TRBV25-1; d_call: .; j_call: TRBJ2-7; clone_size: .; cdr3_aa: CASSGHLEQYF; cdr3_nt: TGTGCCAGCAGTGGGCATCTCGAGCAGTACTTC
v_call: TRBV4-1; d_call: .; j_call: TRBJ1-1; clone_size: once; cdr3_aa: CASSHRQLTTEAFF; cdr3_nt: TGCGCCAGCAGCCACAGACAGCTGACCACTGAAGCTTTCTTT
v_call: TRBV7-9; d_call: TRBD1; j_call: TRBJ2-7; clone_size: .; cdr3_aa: CASSSPGGAYEQYF; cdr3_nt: TGTGCCAGCAGCTCCCCAGGGGGAGCCTACGAGCAGTACTTC
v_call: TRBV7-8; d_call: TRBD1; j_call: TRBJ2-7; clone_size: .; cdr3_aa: CASSSGGGSYEQYF; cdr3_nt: TGTGCCAGCAGCTCAGGGGGCGGCTCCTACGAGCAGTACTTC
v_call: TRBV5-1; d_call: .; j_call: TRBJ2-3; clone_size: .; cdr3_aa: CASRYGQGGSDTQYF; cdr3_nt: TGCGCCAGCAGGTACGGACAGGGAGGGTCAGATACGCAGTATTTT
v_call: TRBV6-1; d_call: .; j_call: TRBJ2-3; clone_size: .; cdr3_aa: CASSEGHIFTDTQYF; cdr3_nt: TGTGCCAGCAGTGAGGGACACATATTCACAGATACGCAGTATTTT
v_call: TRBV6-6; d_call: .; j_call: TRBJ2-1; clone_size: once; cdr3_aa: CASSPLYNEQFF; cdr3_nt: TGTGCCAGCAGTCCTCTCTACAATGAGCAGTTCTTC
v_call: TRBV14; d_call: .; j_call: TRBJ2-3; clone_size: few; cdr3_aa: CASSQSDTLEYF; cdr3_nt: TGTGCCAGCAGCCAATCTGACACCCTGGAGTATTTT
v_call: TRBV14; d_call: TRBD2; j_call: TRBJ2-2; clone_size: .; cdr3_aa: CASSQEQRGNTGELFF; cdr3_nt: TGTGCCAGCAGCCAAGAACAGCGGGGAAACACCGGGGAGCTGTTTTTT
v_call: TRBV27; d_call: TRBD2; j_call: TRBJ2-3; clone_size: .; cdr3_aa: CASSSLGAGSVYTQYF; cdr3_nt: TGTGCCAGCAGTTCCTTGGGAGCGGGGAGTGTTTATACGCAGTATTTT
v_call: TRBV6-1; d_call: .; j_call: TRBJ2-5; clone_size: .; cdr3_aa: CASGAETQYF; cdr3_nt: TGTGCCAGCGGGGCAGAGACCCAGTACTTC
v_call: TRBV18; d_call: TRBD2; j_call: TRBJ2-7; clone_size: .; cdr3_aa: CASSSSTSGGAIPHF; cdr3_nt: TGTGCCAGCTCATCCTCGACTAGCGGGGGCGCGATCCCCCACTTC
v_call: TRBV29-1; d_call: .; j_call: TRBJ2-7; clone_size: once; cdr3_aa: CSVGLQGRTYEQYF; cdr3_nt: TGCAGCGTTGGCCTTCAGGGTAGAACCTACGAGCAGTACTTC
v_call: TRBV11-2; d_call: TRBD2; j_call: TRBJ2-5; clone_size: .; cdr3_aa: CASRPIAGKQETQYF; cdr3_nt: TGTGCCAGCCGACCAATAGCGGGGAAGCAAGAGACCCAGTACTTC
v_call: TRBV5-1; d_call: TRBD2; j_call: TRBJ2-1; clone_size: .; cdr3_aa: CASSLGTSGGYNEQFF; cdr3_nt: TGCGCCAGCAGCTTGGGGACTAGCGGGGGATACAATGAGCAGTTCTTC
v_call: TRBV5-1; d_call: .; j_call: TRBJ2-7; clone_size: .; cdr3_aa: CASSLVPSGQTYEQYF; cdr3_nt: TGCGCCAGCAGCTTGGTCCCGTCCGGTCAAACCTACGAGCAGTACTTC
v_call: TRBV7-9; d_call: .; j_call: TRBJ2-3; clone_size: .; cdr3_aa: CASSFPQRDTTDTQYF; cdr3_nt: TGTGCCAGCAGCTTCCCGCAGAGGGACACCACAGATACGCAGTATTTT